This is a list of T cell receptor beta chains from one sample in a study of a mutant IDH1 vaccine in newly diagnosed glioma. Antigens of these TCRs are unknown. Data came from immunoSEQ multiplex PCR; TCRdb stores just in-frame clones and leaves some out. The table records some 50,000 clones, less than 65% of them present only once. The sample here was peripheral blood mononuclear cells (PBMCs), taken from a glioma patient whose treatment included an IDH1 peptide vaccine. The receptors shown here come from a man in his forties or fifties with glioma. Some clones in this sample may be carry-over from other donors' samples. The CDR3 runs from the conserved cysteine through the conserved F or W. D genes are given only for firm matches. A clone size is listed for some rows: how often the clone was seen (once, few, many), or a class if it is expanded.

few	TRBV7-2	-	TRBJ2-5	TGTGCCAGCAGCTTTCCCACAGGTTTAGAGACCCAGTACTTC	CASSFPTGLETQYF
-	TRBV5-1	-	TRBJ1-4	TGCGCCAGCAGCTTGGCCCAGGGCGTTCGGGAAAAACTGTTTTTT	CASSLAQGVREKLFF
-	TRBV11-2	-	TRBJ1-2	TGTGCCAGCAGCCTACGTCGGGACCCCCTACGTAACTATGGCTACACCTTC	CASSLRRDPLRNYGYTF
-	TRBV5-1	-	TRBJ1-3	TGCGCCAGCAGCTTGGATGCGGGATCTGGAAACACCATATATTTT	CASSLDAGSGNTIYF
-	TRBV6-6	-	TRBJ1-5	TGTGCCAGCAGTCGCCAGGGGAAGGATCAGCCCCAGCATTTT	CASSRQGKDQPQHF
-	TRBV2	-	TRBJ1-5	TGTGCCAGCAAGGCCAGTAATAGCAATCAGCCCCAGCATTTT	CASKASNSNQPQHF
-	TRBV2	TRBD1	TRBJ1-2	TGTGCCAGCAGAGCGAGTAGACAGGGGGCGCGGGGCTACACCTTC	CASRASRQGARGYTF
few	TRBV7-9	TRBD2	TRBJ2-1	TGTGCCAGCAGCTGGGTGACTAGCGGTCCCTACAATGAGCAGTTCTTC	CASSWVTSGPYNEQFF
-	TRBV5-1	TRBD2	TRBJ2-3	TGCGCCAGCAGCTTGATGCTAGCGGGGACAGATACGCAGTATTTT	CASSLMLAGTDTQYF
few	TRBV9	-	TRBJ1-2	TGTGCCAGCAGCGCCTACGAAAGGGGATCCTATGGCTACACCTTC	CASSAYERGSYGYTF
-	TRBV6-1	-	TRBJ2-2	TGTGCCAGCAGGTTGACTATCACCGGGGAGCTGTTTTTT	CASRLTITGELFF
-	TRBV27	-	TRBJ1-1	TGTGCCAGCAGTTTCGCTGGCACTGAAGCTTTCTTT	CASSFAGTEAFF
-	TRBV5-1	TRBD2	TRBJ2-7	TGCGCCAGCAGCTTGATGCGGGGGGGCTCCAACGAGCAGTACTTC	CASSLMRGGSNEQYF
few	TRBV7-9	-	TRBJ1-6	TGTGCCAGCAGCTTAGTACGGGATTCACCCCTCCACTTT	CASSLVRDSPLHF